These 29 T cell receptor beta chains came from one sample sequenced in a study of a mutant IDH1 vaccine in newly diagnosed glioma. Indicated time point: week 35, safety follow-up. Doses comprised 300 ug of mutant IDH1 20-mer peptide each, plus topical imiquimod. Clones were read by immunoSEQ multiplex PCR, and TCRdb kept only the in-frame ones, dropping some. The sample records some 44,000 clones, 83% being singletons. These receptors' targets are unknown. The specimen was PBMCs, collected from a glioma patient whose treatment included an IDH1 peptide vaccine. The receptors shown here come from a woman aged 50 to 65 with glioma.

The chain has TRBV7-2 and TRBJ1-2; unclear D gene. CDR3 length: 17 residues. V was clipped by 1 base and J by 4 bases, with 19 bases between them. The V gene's germline CDR1 is SGHTA and CDR2 FQGNSA. CDR3: CASSLEEVSTFFYGYTF. In DNA, the CDR3 is TGTGCCAGCAGCTTAGAAGAGGTCTCCACCTTCTTCTATGGCTACACCTTC.

The rearrangement uses TRBV29-1 and TRBJ2-1, with D perhaps TRBD2 (5 bases). Between the trimmed V and J ends, which lost 7 bases and 7 bases, there was a span of 11 bases. The CDR3 sequence is 11 residues long. Germline CDR1 is SQVTM and CDR2 is ANQGSEA. The CDR3, as DNA: TGCAGCGGAGGGTACGATAATGAGCAGTTCTTC. As protein: CSGGYDNEQFF.

The CDR3 loop is CASKGVENTEAFF. The CDR3 DNA follows: TGTGCCAGCAAAGGGGTCGAGAACACTGAAGCTTTCTTT. This sequence joins TRBV6-5 and TRBJ1-1; tentative D call: TRBD1 (5 bases). From germline, CDR1 is MNHEY and CDR2 SVGAGI. The length of the CDR3 is 13 residues. Between the trimmed V and J ends, which lost 7 bases and 1 base, there was a span of 10 bases.

The genes are TRBV25-1 and TRBJ1-4; D remains unclear. The CDR3 sequence is 16 residues long. Germline V lookup: CDR1 MGHDK, CDR2 SYGVNS. Trimming pared 3 bases from V and 4 bases from J, leaving 15 bases between. DNA of the CDR3: TGTGCCAGCAGTGAGGCCCGGACGGACCGTAATGAAAAACTGTTTTTT. Translation: CASSEARTDRNEKLFF.

This clone occurred a few times. J is TRBJ2-7 and V is TRBV5-4; D might be TRBD2 (6 bases). In germline, CDR1 is SGHNT, CDR2 YYREEE (reference sequence). The V gene lost 3 bases and the J gene lost 7 bases, with 23 bases spanning the gap. The CDR3 has 16 amino acids. The CDR3 is CASSSGGLRADQEQYF. The CDR3 nucleotides are TGTGCCAGCAGCTCCGGAGGGTTGAGGGCGGACCAAGAGCAGTACTTC.

V is TRBV5-6 and J is TRBJ2-7, with D perhaps TRBD2 (6 bases). Trimming left V 4 bases short and J 7 bases short, with 18 bases between. Germline V gene data show CDR1 as SGHDT and CDR2 as YYEEEE. This CDR3 comprises 14 residues. The CDR3 nucleotides are TGTGCCAGCAGCCCAATAGACAGCCGGGGGGAGCAGTACTTC. Its translation is CASSPIDSRGEQYF. Full variable domain (outside the CDR3, taken from reference TRBV5-6 and TRBJ2-7): DAGVTQSPTHLIKTRGQQVTLRCSPKSGHDTVSWYQQALGQGPQFIFQYYEEEERQRGNFPDRFSGHQFPNYSSELNVNALLLGDSALYLCASSPIDSRGEQYFGPGTRLTVT.

The V call is TRBV30, the J call TRBJ2-3; TRBD1 agrees at 10 bases. Trimming at V came to 2 bases and at J to 6 bases, leaving 11 bases not matched to a gene. This CDR3 is 16 amino acids long. The germline V gene encodes CDR1 GTSNPN and CDR2 SVGIG (reference sequence). The CDR3 spells CAWSLAPGQGSDTQYF. DNA of the CDR3: TGTGCCTGGAGTTTAGCCCCGGGACAGGGGTCCGATACGCAGTATTTT.

This rearrangement joins TRBV11-3 to TRBJ1-5; the match to TRBD1 covers 7 bases. Germline CDR1 reads SGHNT; CDR2 reads YENEEA. The CDR3 is made up of 15 amino acids. Trimming at V came to 0 bases and at J to 7 bases, leaving 6 bases not matched to a gene. The CDR3 reads CASSLDSGRGQPQHF. The CDR3 DNA follows: TGTGCCAGCAGCTTAGATTCTGGCAGGGGGCAGCCCCAGCATTTT.

This sequence joins TRBV1 and TRBJ1-2. TRBV1 is marked as a pseudogene. The CDR3 extends over 17 amino acids. DNA for the CDR3: TGCACCAGCAGCGAAGCCGAATTAACCGGGACCTTATATGGCTACACCTTC. This sequence encodes CTSSEAELTGTLYGYTF.

This clone was counted once. This sequence joins TRBV2 and TRBJ2-3; D may match TRBD1 or TRBD2 (5 bases each). This CDR3 is 14 amino acids long. Deletions cut 5 bases from V and 3 bases from J, with 12 bases between. Looked up from germline, CDR1 is SNHLY and CDR2 is FYNNEI. Here the CDR3 DNA reads TGTGCCAGCAGTAGAGGGACCCGAACAGATACGCAGTATTTT. It is translated as CASSRGTRTDTQYF.

The chain employs TRBV29-1 and TRBJ1-3; D might be TRBD1 (5 bases). V was cut by 6 bases and J by 1 base, with 16 bases left in between. The CDR3 is 15 amino acids. Germline CDR1 SQVTM, CDR2 ANQGSEA. The CDR3, as DNA: TGCAGCGTCGGGAAGGGGAGAAATTCTGGAAACACCATATATTTT. Amino acids: CSVGKGRNSGNTIYF.

This clone has only a few counts. The gene calls are TRBV19 and TRBJ1-1, with D possibly being TRBD1 (6 bases). The CDR3 has 15 amino acids. The V gene lost 5 bases and the J gene lost 5 bases, with 18 bases spanning the gap. Germline CDR1 and CDR2: LNHDA and SQIVND (reference sequence). CDR3 region: CASSLLRGGGTEAFF. CDR3 nucleotide sequence: TGTGCCAGTAGTCTCCTCAGGGGAGGAGGAACTGAAGCTTTCTTT. Full variable domain (missing parts from reference TRBV19 and TRBJ1-1): DGGITQSPKYLFRKEGQNVTLSCEQNLNHDAMYWYRQDPGQGLRLIYYSQIVNDFQKGDIAEGYSVSREKKESFPLTVTSAQKNPTAFYLCASSLLRGGGTEAFFGQGTRLTVV.

The chain uses TRBV5-4 and TRBJ2-7; D unresolved. With 5 bases removed from V and 3 bases from J, the gap between germline ends came to 12 bases. Germline loops: CDR1 SGHNT, CDR2 YYREEE (reference sequence). This CDR3 is 13 amino acids long. CDR3 in DNA: TGTGCCAGCAGTCTCGACCGGAGCTACGAGCAGTACTTC. This gives the protein CASSLDRSYEQYF.

This CDR3 reads CASSRGQGRYEQYF. The DNA of the CDR3 is TGTGCCAGCAGCCGCGGACAGGGTAGGTACGAGCAGTACTTC. The rearrangement joins TRBV5-4 to TRBJ2-7; 8 nucleotides agree with TRBD1. There are 14 residues in the CDR3. Trimming at V came to 4 bases and at J to 4 bases, leaving 7 bases not matched to a gene. Germline V CDR1 and CDR2: SGHNT, YYREEE (reference sequence).

The chain carries TRBV6-6 and TRBJ2-5; 7 bases are a match to TRBD1. V was pared by 5 bases and J by 5 bases, with 11 bases of the junction left unmatched. The germline gives CDR1 MNHNY, CDR2 SVGAGI (reference sequence). The CDR3 covers 15 residues. The CDR3 sequence: CASSPRDRDEETQYF. The CDR3 nucleotides are TGTGCCAGCAGTCCGCGAGACAGGGATGAGGAGACCCAGTACTTC.

As regards this clone: Other DNA sequences of this sample code for an identical CDR3. The chain joins TRBV6-6 to TRBJ1-4; 10 bases are shared with TRBD1. CDR3 size: 15 residues. The trim removed 2 bases at V and 5 bases at J, leaving 2 bases unmatched. Germline-derived CDR1 and CDR2 are MNHNY and SVGAGI (reference sequence). The CDR3 region has the DNA TGTGCCAGCAGTTACCCGGGACAGGGGAATGAAAAACTGTTTTTT. Amino acids: CASSYPGQGNEKLFF.

The V call is TRBV30, the J call TRBJ2-1; D might be TRBD1 or TRBD2, each matching 5 bases. The CDR3 covers 16 residues. V shed 0 bases and J shed 7 bases, with 19 bases lying between them. Germline CDR1 and CDR2: GTSNPN and SVGIG (reference sequence). CDR3 residues: CAWSVYARGVRNEQFF. Written as DNA, the CDR3 is TGTGCCTGGAGTGTATACGCGAGGGGCGTGCGTAATGAGCAGTTCTTC.

This rearrangement joins TRBV5-4 to TRBJ2-5, with no clear D. V was cut by 0 bases and J by 2 bases, with 8 bases left in between. Germline V gene sequence: CDR1 SGHNT, CDR2 YYREEE (reference sequence). The CDR3 is 14 amino acids. DNA for the CDR3: TGTGCCAGCAGCTTGGTGGCAGCACAAGAGACCCAGTACTTC. Encoded protein: CASSLVAAQETQYF.

V is TRBV6-4 and J is TRBJ2-2; D unresolved. V was trimmed by 3 bases and J by 2 bases, leaving 7 bases between them. Looked up from germline, CDR1 is MRHNA and CDR2 is SNTAGT. This CDR3 spans 14 amino acids. CDR3 protein: CASSDQANTGELFF. The CDR3 DNA reads as TGTGCCAGCAGTGATCAGGCAAACACCGGGGAGCTGTTTTTT.

This chain links TRBV5-1 with TRBJ2-3; 11 bases are a match to TRBD2. Germline CDR1 is SGHRS and CDR2 is YFSETQ. This CDR3 region has 16 residues. The junction had 3 bases not matched to a gene; V was cut back by 0 bases and J by 3 bases. The CDR3 reads CASSLGLAGTTDTQYF. Written as DNA, the CDR3 is TGCGCCAGCAGCTTGGGACTAGCGGGGACGACAGATACGCAGTATTTT.

This sequence joins TRBV10-3 and TRBJ1-3, with D tentatively TRBD1 (6 bases). With 2 bases removed from V and 2 bases from J, the gap between germline ends came to 16 bases. CDR3 size: 17 residues. Per the germline V gene, CDR1 is ENHRY and CDR2 is SYGVKD. In DNA, the CDR3 is TGTGCCATCAGTGAGCCAAACCTACAGGGAACTGGAAACACCATATATTTT. It encodes CAISEPNLQGTGNTIYF.

V is TRBV14 and J is TRBJ2-7; D possibly corresponds to TRBD1 (5 bases). CDR3 length equals 13 residues. Germline loops: CDR1 SGHDN, CDR2 FVKESK. The germline V and J ends were trimmed by 1 base and 2 bases, with 6 bases remaining between them. The CDR3 spells CASSQVTAYEQYF. CDR3 nucleotide sequence: TGTGCCAGCAGCCAAGTGACAGCCTACGAGCAGTACTTC.

V and J are TRBV5-1 and TRBJ1-1; D is undetermined. The CDR3 totals 13 residues. V dropped 5 bases and J dropped 7 bases, with 15 bases sitting between them. CDR1 is SGHRS and CDR2 is YFSETQ in the germline V gene. The CDR3 region has the DNA TGCGCCAGCAGACCTGGACTAGCAGGTGAAGCTTTCTTT. Translating it yields CASRPGLAGEAFF.

The chain links TRBV4-2 to TRBJ2-2; 7 bases align to TRBD2. With V trimmed by 0 bases and J by 7 bases, 8 bases remained unmatched. This CDR3 spans 16 amino acids. Germline V gives CDR1 LGHNA, CDR2 YNFKEQ. The CDR3 DNA is TGTGCCAGCAGCCAAGACTCGGCGGGGGTGAACGGGGAGCTGTTTTTT. Translating it yields CASSQDSAGVNGELFF.

V is TRBV5-4 and J is TRBJ1-4, with TRBD1 identical over 10 bases. The CDR3 sequence is 15 residues long. Germline V gene sequence: CDR1 SGHNT, CDR2 YYREEE (reference sequence). With V trimmed by 2 bases and J by 7 bases, 5 bases remained unmatched. CDR3 in amino acids: CASSFKTGGSEKLFF. The CDR3 nucleotides are TGTGCCAGCAGCTTCAAGACAGGGGGCTCTGAAAAACTGTTTTTT.

V is TRBV6-1 and J is TRBJ2-7; 9 bases are a match to TRBD1. CDR1 MNHNS and CDR2 SASEGT come from the germline V gene. Trimming removed 0 bases from V and 6 bases from J; junction bases left unmatched: 3. The CDR3 has 14 amino acids. The CDR3 here is CASSEAPTGGEQYF. The DNA for the CDR3 is TGTGCCAGCAGTGAAGCCCCGACAGGGGGCGAGCAGTACTTC.

CDR3 sequence: CATQLSGTGVQPQHF. The DNA of the CDR3 is TGTGCCACCCAATTATCTGGGACAGGGGTGCAGCCCCAGCATTTT. V gene TRBV19 combines with J gene TRBJ1-5; 10 bases match TRBD1. V lost 10 bases, J lost 7 bases, and 13 bases stayed unmatched. This CDR3 has 15 amino acids. Per germline, CDR1 LNHDA and CDR2 SQIVND (reference sequence).

V and J are TRBV6-6 and TRBJ2-6; possibly TRBD2 for D (5 bases). The CDR3 runs to 16 residues. Per germline, CDR1 MNHNY and CDR2 SVGAGI (reference sequence). The V end lost 6 bases, the J end lost 1 base, and 13 bases lay between the germline ends. CDR3 sequence reads: CASSLPGGSGANVLTF. CDR3 sequence (DNA): TGTGCCAGCAGCCTACCTGGCGGGTCTGGGGCCAACGTCCTGACTTTC.

The chain has TRBV7-2 and TRBJ1-6; no clear D. The CDR3 covers 18 residues. Germline CDR1 SGHTA, CDR2 FQGNSA. V dropped 2 bases and J dropped 1 base, with 15 bases sitting between them. Here the CDR3 reads CASSLFSSGASYNSPLHF. The CDR3 coding sequence is TGTGCCAGCAGCTTATTTAGTTCGGGCGCTTCCTATAATTCACCCCTCCACTTT.